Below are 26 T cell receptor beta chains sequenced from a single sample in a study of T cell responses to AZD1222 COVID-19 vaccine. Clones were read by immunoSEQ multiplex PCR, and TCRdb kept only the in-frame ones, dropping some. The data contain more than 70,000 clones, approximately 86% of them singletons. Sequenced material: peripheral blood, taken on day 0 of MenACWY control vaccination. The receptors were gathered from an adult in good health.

DNA of the CDR3: TGTGCCAGCAGCTCCGGGACAGGGGGTGTTGGCTACACCTTC. It specifies CASSSGTGGVGYTF. The chain couples TRBV11-3 to TRBJ1-2; 11 bases agree with TRBD1. In germline, CDR1 is SGHNT, CDR2 YENEEA. After removal of 4 bases from V and 7 bases from J, the junction contained 5 bases not matched to a gene. The length of the CDR3 is 14 residues.

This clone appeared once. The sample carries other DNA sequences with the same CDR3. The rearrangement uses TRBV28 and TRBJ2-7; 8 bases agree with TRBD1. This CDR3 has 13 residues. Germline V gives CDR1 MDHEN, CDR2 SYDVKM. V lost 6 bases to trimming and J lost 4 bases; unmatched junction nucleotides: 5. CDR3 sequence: CASRLTGAYEQYF. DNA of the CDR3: TGTGCCAGCAGACTGACAGGGGCTTACGAGCAGTACTTC.

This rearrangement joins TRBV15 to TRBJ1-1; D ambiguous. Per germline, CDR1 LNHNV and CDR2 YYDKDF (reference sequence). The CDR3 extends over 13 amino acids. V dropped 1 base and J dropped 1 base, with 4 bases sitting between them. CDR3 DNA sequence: TGTGCCACCAGCAGAGCCAGGAACACTGAAGCTTTCTTT. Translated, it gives CATSRARNTEAFF.

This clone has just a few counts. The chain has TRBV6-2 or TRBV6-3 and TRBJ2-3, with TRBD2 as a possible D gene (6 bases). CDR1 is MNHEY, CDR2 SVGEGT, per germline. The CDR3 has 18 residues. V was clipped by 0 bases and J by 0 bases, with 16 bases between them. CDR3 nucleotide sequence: TGTGCCAGCAGTTACTCGAGGATCGGGGAGGAGAGCACAGATACGCAGTATTTT. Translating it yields CASSYSRIGEESTDTQYF.

The CDR3 sequence is CSASPLRDTQNYGYTF. Here the CDR3 DNA reads TGCAGTGCTAGTCCCTTGCGGGACACCCAAAACTATGGCTACACCTTC. This sequence joins TRBV20-1 and TRBJ1-2; tentatively, D is TRBD1 (6 bases). CDR3 size: 16 residues. The germline V and J ends were trimmed by 3 bases and 2 bases, with 19 bases remaining between them. Germline assignment: CDR1 DFQATT and CDR2 SNEGSKA (reference sequence).

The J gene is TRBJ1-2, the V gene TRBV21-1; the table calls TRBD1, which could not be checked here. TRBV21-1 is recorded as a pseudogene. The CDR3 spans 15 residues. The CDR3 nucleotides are TGTGCCAGCAGCAAAGAGGGCACAGGGGTAAGAGGCTACACCTTC. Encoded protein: CASSKEGTGVRGYTF.

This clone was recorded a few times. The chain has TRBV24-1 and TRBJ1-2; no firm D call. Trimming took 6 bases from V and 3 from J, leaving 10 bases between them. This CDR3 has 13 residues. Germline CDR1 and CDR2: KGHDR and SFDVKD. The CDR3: CATSLGLDYGYTF. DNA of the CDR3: TGTGCCACCAGTTTAGGGTTGGACTATGGCTACACCTTC.

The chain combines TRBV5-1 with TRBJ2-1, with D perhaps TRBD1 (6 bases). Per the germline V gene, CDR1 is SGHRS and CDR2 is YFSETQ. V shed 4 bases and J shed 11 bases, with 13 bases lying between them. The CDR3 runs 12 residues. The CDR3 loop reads CASSPETGKQFF. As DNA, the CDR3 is TGCGCCAGCAGCCCCGAGACAGGCAAGCAGTTCTTC.

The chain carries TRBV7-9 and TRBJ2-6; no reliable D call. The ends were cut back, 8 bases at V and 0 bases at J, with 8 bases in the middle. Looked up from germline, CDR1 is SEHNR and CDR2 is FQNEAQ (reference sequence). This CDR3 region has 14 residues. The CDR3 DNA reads TGTGCCAGCGGACCCGACTCTGGGGCCAACGTCCTGACTTTC. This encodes CASGPDSGANVLTF. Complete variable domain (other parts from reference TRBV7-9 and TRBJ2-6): DTGVSQNPRHKITKRGQNVTFRCDPISEHNRLYWYRQTLGQGPEFLTYFQNEAQLEKSRLLSDRFSAERPKGSFSTLEIQRTEQGDSAMYLCASGPDSGANVLTFGAGSRLTVL.

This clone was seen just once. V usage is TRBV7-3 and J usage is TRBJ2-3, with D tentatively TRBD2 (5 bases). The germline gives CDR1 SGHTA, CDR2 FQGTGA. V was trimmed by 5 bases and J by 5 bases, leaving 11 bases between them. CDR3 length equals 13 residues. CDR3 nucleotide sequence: TGTGCCAGCAGCGCCTTCGGAGGAGATACGCAGTATTTT. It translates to CASSAFGGDTQYF.

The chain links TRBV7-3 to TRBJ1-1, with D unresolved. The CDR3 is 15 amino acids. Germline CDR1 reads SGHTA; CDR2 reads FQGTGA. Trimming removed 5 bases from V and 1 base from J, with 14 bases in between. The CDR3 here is CASSPAWPTNTEAFF. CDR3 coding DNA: TGTGCCAGCAGCCCGGCGTGGCCGACGAACACTGAAGCTTTCTTT.

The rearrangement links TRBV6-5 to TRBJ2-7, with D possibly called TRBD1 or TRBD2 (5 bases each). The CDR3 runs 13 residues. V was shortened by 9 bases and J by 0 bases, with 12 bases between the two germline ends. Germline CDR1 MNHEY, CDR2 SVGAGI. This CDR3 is CASKPGRSYEQYF. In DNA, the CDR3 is TGTGCCAGTAAACCGGGGCGCTCCTACGAGCAGTACTTC.

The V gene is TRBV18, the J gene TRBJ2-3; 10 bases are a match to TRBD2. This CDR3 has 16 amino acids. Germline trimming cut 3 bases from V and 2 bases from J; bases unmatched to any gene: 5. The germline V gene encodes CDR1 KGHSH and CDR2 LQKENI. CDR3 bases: TGTGCCAGCTCACCTCCGGGACTAGCGATCACAGATACGCAGTATTTT. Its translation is CASSPPGLAITDTQYF.

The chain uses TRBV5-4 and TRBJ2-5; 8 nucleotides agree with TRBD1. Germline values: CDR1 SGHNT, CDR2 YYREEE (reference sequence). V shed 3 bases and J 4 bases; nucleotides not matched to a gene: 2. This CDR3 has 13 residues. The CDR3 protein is CASSSGTGETQYF. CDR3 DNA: TGTGCCAGCAGCTCTGGGACAGGAGAGACCCAGTACTTC.

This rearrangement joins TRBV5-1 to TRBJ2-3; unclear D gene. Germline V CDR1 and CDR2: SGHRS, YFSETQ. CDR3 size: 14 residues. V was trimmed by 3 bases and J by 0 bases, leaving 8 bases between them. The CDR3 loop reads CASSSTWSTDTQYF. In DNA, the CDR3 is TGCGCCAGCAGCTCCACCTGGAGCACAGATACGCAGTATTTT. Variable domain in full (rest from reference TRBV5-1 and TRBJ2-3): KAGVTQTPRYLIKTRGQQVTLSCSPISGHRSVSWYQQTPGQGLQFLFEYFSETQRNKGNFPGRFSGRQFSNSRSEMNVSTLELGDSALYLCASSSTWSTDTQYFGPGTRLTVL.

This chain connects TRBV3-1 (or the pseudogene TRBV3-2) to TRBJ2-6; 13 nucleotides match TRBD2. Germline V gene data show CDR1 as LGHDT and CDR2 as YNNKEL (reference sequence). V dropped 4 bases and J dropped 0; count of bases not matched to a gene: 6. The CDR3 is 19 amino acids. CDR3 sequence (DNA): TGTGCCAGCAGCCTCTGGACTAGCGGGGGCACCTCTGGGGCCAACGTCCTGACTTTC. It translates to CASSLWTSGGTSGANVLTF.

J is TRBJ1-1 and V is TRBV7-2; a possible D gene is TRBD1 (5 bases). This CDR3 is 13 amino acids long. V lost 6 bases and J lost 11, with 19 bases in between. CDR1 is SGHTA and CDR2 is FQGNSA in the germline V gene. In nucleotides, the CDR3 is TGTGCCAGCAGTTTTATCACAGGTGAGGGGGCTTTCTTT. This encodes CASSFITGEGAFF.

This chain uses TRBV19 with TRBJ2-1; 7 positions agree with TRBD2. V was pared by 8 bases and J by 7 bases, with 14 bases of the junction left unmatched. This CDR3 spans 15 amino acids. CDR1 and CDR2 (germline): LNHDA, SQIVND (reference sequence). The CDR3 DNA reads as TGTGCCAGTGGGCAAGGCACGGGGGGTCTAAATGAGCAGTTCTTC. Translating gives CASGQGTGGLNEQFF.

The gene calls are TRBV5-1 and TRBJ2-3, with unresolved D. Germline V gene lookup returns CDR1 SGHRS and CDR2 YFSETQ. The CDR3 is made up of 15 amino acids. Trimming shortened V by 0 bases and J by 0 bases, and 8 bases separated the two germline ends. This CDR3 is CASSLGVASTDTQYF. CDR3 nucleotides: TGCGCCAGCAGCTTGGGGGTAGCTAGCACAGATACGCAGTATTTT.

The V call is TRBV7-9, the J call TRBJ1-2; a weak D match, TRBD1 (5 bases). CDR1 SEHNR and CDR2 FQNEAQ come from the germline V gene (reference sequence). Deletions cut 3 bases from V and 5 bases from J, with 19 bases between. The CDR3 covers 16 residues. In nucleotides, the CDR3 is TGTGCCAGCAGCTTCTTGGGGGGTAACTCTATGTATGGCTACACCTTC. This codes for CASSFLGGNSMYGYTF.

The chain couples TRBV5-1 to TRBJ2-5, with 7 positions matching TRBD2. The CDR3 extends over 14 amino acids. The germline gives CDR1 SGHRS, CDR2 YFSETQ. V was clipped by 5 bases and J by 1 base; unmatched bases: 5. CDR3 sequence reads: CASSYRGVQETQYF. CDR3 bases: TGCGCCAGCAGTTATCGGGGGGTCCAAGAGACCCAGTACTTC.

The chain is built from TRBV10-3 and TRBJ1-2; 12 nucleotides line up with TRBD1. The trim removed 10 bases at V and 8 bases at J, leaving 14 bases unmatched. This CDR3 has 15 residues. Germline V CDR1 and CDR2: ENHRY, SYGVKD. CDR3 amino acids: CATRGQGAQRDGYTF. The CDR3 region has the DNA TGTGCCACCAGGGGACAGGGGGCGCAACGGGACGGCTACACCTTC.

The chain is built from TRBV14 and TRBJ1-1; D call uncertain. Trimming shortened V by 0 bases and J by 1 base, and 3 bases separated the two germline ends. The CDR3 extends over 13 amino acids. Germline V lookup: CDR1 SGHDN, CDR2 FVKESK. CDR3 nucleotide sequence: TGTGCCAGCAGCCAAGAAACGAACACTGAAGCTTTCTTT. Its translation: CASSQETNTEAFF.

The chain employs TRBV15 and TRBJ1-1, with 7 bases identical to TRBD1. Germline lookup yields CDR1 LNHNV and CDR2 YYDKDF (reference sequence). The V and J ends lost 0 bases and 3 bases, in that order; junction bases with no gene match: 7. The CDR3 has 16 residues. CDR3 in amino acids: CATSRDRGRGYTEAFF. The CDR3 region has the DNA TGTGCCACCAGCAGAGATCGTGGCAGGGGGTACACTGAAGCTTTCTTT.

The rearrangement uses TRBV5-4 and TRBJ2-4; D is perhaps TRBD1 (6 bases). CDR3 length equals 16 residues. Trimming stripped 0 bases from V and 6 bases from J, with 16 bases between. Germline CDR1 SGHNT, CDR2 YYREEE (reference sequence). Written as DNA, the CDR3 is TGTGCCAGCAGCTTGGGGATCAGGGGTAAGGGAAACATTCAGTACTTC. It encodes CASSLGIRGKGNIQYF.

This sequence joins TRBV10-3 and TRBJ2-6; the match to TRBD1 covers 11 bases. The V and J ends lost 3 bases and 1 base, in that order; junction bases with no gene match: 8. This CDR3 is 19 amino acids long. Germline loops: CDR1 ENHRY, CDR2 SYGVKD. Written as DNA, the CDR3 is TGTGCCATCAGTGACCTTCTGGGACAGGGGGAATCTGGGGCCAACGTCCTGACTTTC. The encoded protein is CAISDLLGQGESGANVLTF.